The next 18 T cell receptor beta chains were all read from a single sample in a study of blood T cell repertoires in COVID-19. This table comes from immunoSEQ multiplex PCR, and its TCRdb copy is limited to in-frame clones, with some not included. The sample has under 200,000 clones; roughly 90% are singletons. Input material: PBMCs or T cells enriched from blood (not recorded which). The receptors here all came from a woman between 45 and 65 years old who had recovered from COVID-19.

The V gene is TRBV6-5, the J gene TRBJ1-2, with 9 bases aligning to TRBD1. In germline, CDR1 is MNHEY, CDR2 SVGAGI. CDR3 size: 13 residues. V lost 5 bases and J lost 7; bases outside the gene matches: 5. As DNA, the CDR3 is TGTGCCAGCAGTACCGGGACAGGGATTGGCTACACCTTC. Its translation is CASSTGTGIGYTF.

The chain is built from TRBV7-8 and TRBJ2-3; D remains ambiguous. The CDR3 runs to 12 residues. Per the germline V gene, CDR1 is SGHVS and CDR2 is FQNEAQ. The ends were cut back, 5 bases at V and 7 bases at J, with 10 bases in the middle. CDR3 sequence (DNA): TGTGCCAGCAGCCCGCAGACAAATACGCAGTATTTT. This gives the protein CASSPQTNTQYF.

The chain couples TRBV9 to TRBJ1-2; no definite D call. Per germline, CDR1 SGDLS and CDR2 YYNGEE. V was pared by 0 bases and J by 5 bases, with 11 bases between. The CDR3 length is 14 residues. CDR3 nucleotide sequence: TGTGCCAGCAGCGTAGGATTCGCGGAGTATGGCTACACCTTC. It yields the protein CASSVGFAEYGYTF.

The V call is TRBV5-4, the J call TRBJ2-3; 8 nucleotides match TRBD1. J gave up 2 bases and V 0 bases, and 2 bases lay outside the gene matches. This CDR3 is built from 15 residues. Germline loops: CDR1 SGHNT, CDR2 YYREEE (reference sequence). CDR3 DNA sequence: TGTGCCAGCAGCTTGGGGACAGGGTACACAGATACGCAGTATTTT. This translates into CASSLGTGYTDTQYF.

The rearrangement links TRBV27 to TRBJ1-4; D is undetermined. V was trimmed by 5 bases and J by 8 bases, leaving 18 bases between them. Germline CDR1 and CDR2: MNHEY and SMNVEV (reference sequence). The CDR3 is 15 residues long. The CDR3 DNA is TGTGCCAGCAGTCCACGGCGGGGAGAGGGAGAAAAACTGTTTTTT. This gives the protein CASSPRRGEGEKLFF.

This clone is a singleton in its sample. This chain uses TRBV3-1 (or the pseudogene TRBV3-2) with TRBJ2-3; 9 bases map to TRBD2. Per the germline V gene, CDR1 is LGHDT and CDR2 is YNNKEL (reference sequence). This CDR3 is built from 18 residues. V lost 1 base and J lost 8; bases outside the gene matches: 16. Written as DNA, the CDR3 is TGTGCCAGCAGCCAAGGTCCGGTAGCGGGGGCTGCCTCAGTTACGCAGTATTTT. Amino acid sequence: CASSQGPVAGAASVTQYF.

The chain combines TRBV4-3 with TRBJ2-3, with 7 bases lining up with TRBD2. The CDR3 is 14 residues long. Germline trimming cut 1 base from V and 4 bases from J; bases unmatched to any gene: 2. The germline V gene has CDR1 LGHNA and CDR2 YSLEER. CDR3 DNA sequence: TGCGCCAGCAGCCAAGTTCTAGCGGCAGATACGCAGTATTTT. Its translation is CASSQVLAADTQYF.

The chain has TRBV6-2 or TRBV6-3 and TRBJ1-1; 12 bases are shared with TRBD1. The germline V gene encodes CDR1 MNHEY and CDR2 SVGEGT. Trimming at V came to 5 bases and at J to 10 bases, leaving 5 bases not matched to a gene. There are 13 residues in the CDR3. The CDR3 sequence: CASSRDRGRGAFF. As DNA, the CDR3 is TGTGCCAGCAGTAGGGACAGGGGGCGAGGAGCTTTCTTT.

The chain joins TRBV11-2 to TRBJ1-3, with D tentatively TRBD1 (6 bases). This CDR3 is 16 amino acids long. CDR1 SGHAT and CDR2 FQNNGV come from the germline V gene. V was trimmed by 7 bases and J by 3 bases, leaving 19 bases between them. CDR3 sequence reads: CASTPNAGALGNTIYF. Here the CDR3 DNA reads TGTGCCAGCACCCCCAACGCGGGGGCGCTTGGAAACACCATATATTTT.

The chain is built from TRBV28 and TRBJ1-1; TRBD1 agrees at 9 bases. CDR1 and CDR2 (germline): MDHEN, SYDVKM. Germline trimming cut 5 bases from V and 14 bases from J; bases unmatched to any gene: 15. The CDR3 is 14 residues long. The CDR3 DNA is TGTGCCAGCAGTGGCGCCTTTAATACAGGGGGCAGCTTCTTT. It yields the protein CASSGAFNTGGSFF. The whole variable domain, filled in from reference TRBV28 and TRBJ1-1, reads DVKVTQSSRYLVKRTGEKVFLECVQDMDHENMFWYRQDPGLGLRLIYFSYDVKMKEKGDIPEGYSVSREKKERFSLILESASTNQTSMYLCASSGAFNTGGSFFGQGTRLTVV.

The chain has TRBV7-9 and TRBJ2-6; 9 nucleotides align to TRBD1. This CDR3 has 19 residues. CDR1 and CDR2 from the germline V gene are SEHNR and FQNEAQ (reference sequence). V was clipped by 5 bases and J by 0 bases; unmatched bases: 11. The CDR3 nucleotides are TGTGCCAGCAGCCCGAGACAGGGACAGGGAGACTCTGGGGCCAACGTCCTGACTTTC. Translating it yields CASSPRQGQGDSGANVLTF.

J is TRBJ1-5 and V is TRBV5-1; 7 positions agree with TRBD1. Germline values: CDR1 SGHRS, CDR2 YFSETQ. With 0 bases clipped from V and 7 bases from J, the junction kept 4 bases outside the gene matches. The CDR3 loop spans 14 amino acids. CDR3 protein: CASSLGQGGQPQHF. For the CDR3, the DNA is TGCGCCAGCAGCTTGGGACAGGGAGGCCAGCCCCAGCATTTT. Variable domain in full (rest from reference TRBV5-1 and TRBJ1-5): KAGVTQTPRYLIKTRGQQVTLSCSPISGHRSVSWYQQTPGQGLQFLFEYFSETQRNKGNFPGRFSGRQFSNSRSEMNVSTLELGDSALYLCASSLGQGGQPQHFGDGTRLSIL.

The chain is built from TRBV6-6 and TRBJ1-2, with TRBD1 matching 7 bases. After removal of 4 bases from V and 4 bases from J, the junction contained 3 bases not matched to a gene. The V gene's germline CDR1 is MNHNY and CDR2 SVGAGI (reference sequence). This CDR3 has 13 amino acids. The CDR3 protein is CASSLQGSYGYTF. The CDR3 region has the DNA TGTGCCAGCAGTTTACAGGGGTCCTATGGCTACACCTTC.

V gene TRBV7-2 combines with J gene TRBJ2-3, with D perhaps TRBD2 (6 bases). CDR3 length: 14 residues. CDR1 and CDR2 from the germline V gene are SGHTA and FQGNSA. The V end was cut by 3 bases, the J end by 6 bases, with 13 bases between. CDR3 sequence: CASSLGGGADTQYF. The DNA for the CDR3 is TGTGCCAGCAGCTTGGGGGGAGGTGCCGATACGCAGTATTTT.

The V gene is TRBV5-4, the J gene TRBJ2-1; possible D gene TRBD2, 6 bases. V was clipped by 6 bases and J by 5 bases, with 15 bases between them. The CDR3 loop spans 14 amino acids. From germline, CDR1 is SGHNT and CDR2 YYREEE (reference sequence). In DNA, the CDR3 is TGTGCCAGCAACCCATCGCGGGGCAACAATGAGCAGTTCTTC. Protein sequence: CASNPSRGNNEQFF.

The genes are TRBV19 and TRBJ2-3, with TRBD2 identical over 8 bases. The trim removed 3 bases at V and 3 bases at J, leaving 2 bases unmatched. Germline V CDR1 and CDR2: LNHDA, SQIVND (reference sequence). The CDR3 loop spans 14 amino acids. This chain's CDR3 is CASSMGGGTDTQYF. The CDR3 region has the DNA TGTGCCAGTAGTATGGGCGGGGGGACAGATACGCAGTATTTT.

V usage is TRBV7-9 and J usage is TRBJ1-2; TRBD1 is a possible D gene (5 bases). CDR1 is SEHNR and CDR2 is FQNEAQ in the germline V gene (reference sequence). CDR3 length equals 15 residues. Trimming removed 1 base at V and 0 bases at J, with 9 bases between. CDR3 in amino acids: CASSLVTRANYGYTF. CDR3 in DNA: TGTGCCAGCAGCTTAGTTACCAGGGCTAACTATGGCTACACCTTC.

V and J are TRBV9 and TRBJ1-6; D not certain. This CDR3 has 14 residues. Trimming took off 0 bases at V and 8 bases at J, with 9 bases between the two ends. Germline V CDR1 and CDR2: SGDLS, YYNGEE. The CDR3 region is CASSVAGSDSPLHF. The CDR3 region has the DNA TGTGCCAGCAGCGTAGCTGGGAGTGATTCACCCCTCCACTTT.